Described below is a single TCR beta chain sequence and its context. What it recognizes is unknown. The entry originates in a study of T cell repertoires in ileal Crohn's disease. Study in general: Postoperative therapy was given to about half: fewer than 14 thiopurines, fewer than 20 anti-TNF agents. Biopsies of the neoterminal ileum at postoperative colonoscopy form M6 samples.

Generated by immunoSEQ multiplex PCR, the TCRdb table keeps only in-frame clones and is missing some. The sample carries about 60,000 clones, around 90% recorded once. Findings and caveats of the study: Sorted CD8 T cells held more high-frequency clones than CD4. Postoperative endoscopy occurred within one year, median around 7.5 months.

Time point meaning: neoterminal ileum biopsy at postoperative endoscopy, about 6 months after surgery. The source is an adult with Crohn's disease. The source material was ileal tissue.

The CDR3 DNA reads TGTGCCAGCAGTGGGAAACAGGGGGTTAACTATGGCTACACCTTC. This sequence encodes CASSGKQGVNYGYTF. The V and J genes are TRBV6-1 and TRBJ1-2, with 8 bases matching TRBD1. Germline V gene lookup returns CDR1 MNHNS and CDR2 SASEGT. The CDR3 extends over 15 amino acids. The ends lost 4 bases at V and 1 base at J; junction bases unmatched: 5.